The subject of this entry is one TCR beta chain. The CDR3 is 15 residues long. Germline assignment: CDR1 LNHNV and CDR2 YYDKDF (reference sequence). The ends were cut back, 1 base at V and 8 bases at J, with 14 bases in the middle. The sample comes from a study of blood T cell repertoires in COVID-19. Study-level information: Donors in the United States, Italy and Spain gave samples during acute or convalescent COVID-19. Nucleic acid was either cDNA or gDNA, and it came from T cells, B-cell-depleted T cells, or PBMCs.

Enrolled through a virtual design, the participants were between 18 and 89 years of age and came from under 25 US areas. Categorization into cohorts depended on clinical history that participants reported. Using immunoSEQ multiplex PCR, the repertoire was profiled, and TCRdb retains in-frame clones only, with some absent. The sample carries roughly 250,000 clones, 80% to 90% recorded once. The receptor was isolated from a woman under 40 who had recovered from COVID-19. Sequenced material: PBMCs or T cells enriched from blood (not recorded which). The rearrangement links TRBV15 to TRBJ1-4; D is unresolved. The CDR3 DNA reads as TGTGCCACCAGCAGAGTAAACCTCGGTTCCGAAAAACTGTTTTTT. Its translation is CATSRVNLGSEKLFF. Full variable domain (rest looked up from reference TRBV15 and TRBJ1-4): DAMVIQNPRYQVTQFGKPVTLSCSQTLNHNVMYWYQQKSSQAPKLLFHYYDKDFNNEADTPDNFQSRRPNTSFCFLDIRSPGLGDTAMYLCATSRVNLGSEKLFFGSGTQLSVL.